These T cell receptor beta chains were read from a single sample in a study of shared clonotypes between healthy human individuals. Assay: immunoSEQ multiplex PCR; the TCRdb copy retains only in-frame clones and omits some. This sample has more than 2 million clones, with 95% found just once. The source material was naive CD4+ T cells sorted from blood. These receptors came from a man younger than 35 in good health. Both conserved end residues are part of each CDR3. Each record gives: D gene, clone size, V gene, J gene, CDR3 DNA, CDR3 protein. D genes are given only for firm matches. Expanded clones are given a class, and other clones once, few, many or no size at all.

D: -; size: few; V: TRBV19; J: TRBJ1-3; DNA: TGTGCCAGTAGTATAGACGGCAGCTCTGGAAACACCATATATTTT; CDR3: CASSIDGSSGNTIYF
D: -; size: -; V: TRBV2; J: TRBJ1-1; DNA: TGTGCCAGCAGTGACAGCGGGGGGTCAGTTGAAGCTTTCTTT; CDR3: CASSDSGGSVEAFF
D: TRBD2; size: -; V: TRBV6-5; J: TRBJ2-2; DNA: TGTGCCAGCAGTCCGTTAGCGGGGGACACCGGGGAGCTGTTTTTT; CDR3: CASSPLAGDTGELFF
D: -; size: -; V: TRBV29-1; J: TRBJ1-2; DNA: TGCAGCGCTCTGGGTTTCGGCACTCATGGCTACACCTTC; CDR3: CSALGFGTHGYTF
D: -; size: -; V: TRBV28; J: TRBJ2-1; DNA: TGTGCCAGCAGTTCGGGGGTTCACAATGAGCAGTTCTTC; CDR3: CASSSGVHNEQFF
D: -; size: -; V: TRBV9; J: TRBJ2-5; DNA: TGTGCCAGCAGCGTAGTGGTGGGAGAGACCCAGTACTTC; CDR3: CASSVVVGETQYF
D: -; size: few; V: TRBV18; J: TRBJ2-2; DNA: TGTGCCAGCTCCTCGGTCATGGGTTCTGTTGCCGGGGAGCTGTTTTTT; CDR3: CASSSVMGSVAGELFF
D: -; size: -; V: TRBV5-1; J: TRBJ1-2; DNA: TGCGCCAGCAGCGACGACAGGAACTATGGCTACACCTTC; CDR3: CASSDDRNYGYTF
D: -; size: once; V: TRBV11-3; J: TRBJ2-7; DNA: TGTGCCAGCAGCTTAGTTGCCCTCGGGACCTACGAGCAGTACTTC; CDR3: CASSLVALGTYEQYF
D: -; size: -; V: TRBV10-3; J: TRBJ1-2; DNA: TGTGCCATCAGTGGAGGGGAAGGCGGCTACACCTTC; CDR3: CAISGGEGGYTF
D: TRBD2; size: -; V: TRBV19; J: TRBJ2-4; DNA: TGTGCCAGTAGTACCCTAGCGGGCAGATTAAACATTCAGTACTTC; CDR3: CASSTLAGRLNIQYF
D: -; size: -; V: TRBV9; J: TRBJ1-6; DNA: TGTGCCAGCAGCCTGGATGCAGGGACCTTCAGCTCCTATAATTCACCCCTCCACTTT; CDR3: CASSLDAGTFSSYNSPLHF
D: TRBD2; size: -; V: TRBV10-3; J: TRBJ2-1; DNA: TGTGCCATCAGCCGAGGGTCCGGGCGGGGGAATGAGCAGTTCTTC; CDR3: CAISRGSGRGNEQFF
D: -; size: -; V: TRBV6-6; J: TRBJ2-7; DNA: TGTGCCAGCAGTTTCACGGGCTCCTACGAGCAGTACTTC; CDR3: CASSFTGSYEQYF
D: -; size: -; V: TRBV5-1; J: TRBJ1-4; DNA: TGCGCCAGCAGCTTGGGTGGGGCGACTAATGAAAAACTGTTTTTT; CDR3: CASSLGGATNEKLFF
D: TRBD2; size: -; V: TRBV6-7; J: TRBJ2-7; DNA: TGTGCCAGCAGTTACTCCCGGGGGGGACCCTACGAGCAGTACTTC; CDR3: CASSYSRGGPYEQYF
D: -; size: -; V: TRBV4-3; J: TRBJ1-1; DNA: TGCGCCAGCAGCCAAGGAAACTGGTATGAAAAGAACACTGAAGCTTTCTTT; CDR3: CASSQGNWYEKNTEAFF
D: TRBD1; size: -; V: TRBV13; J: TRBJ1-2; DNA: TGTGCCAGCAGCCCCGTGTGGCCGGACAGGGGGGATGGCTACACCTTC; CDR3: CASSPVWPDRGDGYTF
D: TRBD1; size: -; V: TRBV28; J: TRBJ2-7; DNA: TGTGCCACGCGAAACCCGGGACAGTACCACGAGCAGTACTTC; CDR3: CATRNPGQYHEQYF
D: -; size: -; V: TRBV19; J: TRBJ1-3; DNA: TGTGCCAGTAGCGGGGACGGGGGTCCTGGAAACACCATATATTTT; CDR3: CASSGDGGPGNTIYF
D: -; size: -; V: TRBV7-3; J: TRBJ1-1; DNA: TGTGCCAGCAGCTTAGGACAGAACACTGAAGCTTTCTTT; CDR3: CASSLGQNTEAFF
D: TRBD2; size: -; V: TRBV2; J: TRBJ2-7; DNA: TGTGCCAGCAGTGTCGGACTAGCGGCCTCCTACGAGCAGTACTTC; CDR3: CASSVGLAASYEQYF
D: -; size: -; V: TRBV5-1; J: TRBJ1-6; DNA: TGCGCCAGCAGCTTGGAAACAGATAATAATTCACCCCTCCACTTT; CDR3: CASSLETDNNSPLHF
D: TRBD1; size: -; V: TRBV29-1; J: TRBJ1-2; DNA: TGCAGCGTTGAAGGGACAGGGGGTGACACCTTC; CDR3: CSVEGTGGDTF
D: -; size: -; V: TRBV10-1; J: TRBJ1-3; DNA: TGCGCCAGCAGTGAGTCGACCCCGAGCTCTGGAAACACCATATATTTT; CDR3: CASSESTPSSGNTIYF
D: -; size: once; V: TRBV5-1; J: TRBJ1-4; DNA: TGCGCCAGCAGCCCGGGACGGAACCGGGGTGAAAAACTGTTTTTT; CDR3: CASSPGRNRGEKLFF
D: -; size: -; V: TRBV28; J: TRBJ1-5; DNA: TGTGCCAGCAGTTACGGGGGCCTGGGCAATCAGCCCCAGCATTTT; CDR3: CASSYGGLGNQPQHF
D: -; size: -; V: TRBV6-6; J: TRBJ1-4; DNA: TGTGCCAGCAGTTACTCTTCATCCCAGGGAGGAGAAAAACTGTTTTTT; CDR3: CASSYSSSQGGEKLFF
D: -; size: -; V: TRBV5-1; J: TRBJ1-5; DNA: TGCGCCAGCAGTTACGAAGGAAATCAGCCCCAGCATTTT; CDR3: CASSYEGNQPQHF
D: -; size: -; V: TRBV10-3; J: TRBJ2-1; DNA: TGTGCCATCAGTGCCAGAGACTACAATGAGCAGTTCTTC; CDR3: CAISARDYNEQFF
D: -; size: -; V: TRBV28; J: TRBJ1-5; DNA: TGTGCCAGCAGTTTTGGGCCTAGCAATCAGCCCCAGCATTTT; CDR3: CASSFGPSNQPQHF
D: -; size: once; V: TRBV10-3; J: TRBJ2-5; DNA: TGTGCCATCAGTGATCTTCCGCAAGAGACCCAGTACTTC; CDR3: CAISDLPQETQYF
D: TRBD1; size: -; V: TRBV27; J: TRBJ1-2; DNA: TGTGCCAGCAGGCCGGGACAGGGGTCCTACACCTTC; CDR3: CASRPGQGSYTF
D: -; size: -; V: TRBV28; J: TRBJ1-2; DNA: TGTGCCAGCAGTTCCGGTCCGTCTCATGGCTACACCTTC; CDR3: CASSSGPSHGYTF
D: -; size: -; V: TRBV5-5; J: TRBJ2-7; DNA: TGTGCCAGCAGCTTTTCCCCGACGGTGACCTACGAGCAGTACTTC; CDR3: CASSFSPTVTYEQYF
D: TRBD1; size: -; V: TRBV6-1; J: TRBJ2-2; DNA: TGTGCCAGCAGCATTACAGGGGCGGTCACCGGGGAGCTGTTTTTT; CDR3: CASSITGAVTGELFF
D: TRBD1; size: -; V: TRBV2; J: TRBJ2-3; DNA: TGTGCCAGCAAGTCGGGACAGGGGAATCGTACGCAGTATTTT; CDR3: CASKSGQGNRTQYF
D: -; size: -; V: TRBV28; J: TRBJ2-7; DNA: TGTGCCAGCAGCCCTCAGGGTTTAGGGGCCTTCGAGCAGTACTTC; CDR3: CASSPQGLGAFEQYF
D: -; size: -; V: TRBV11-3; J: TRBJ2-3; DNA: TGTGCCAGCAGCTTAGATGCTTCCACAGATACGCAGTATTTT; CDR3: CASSLDASTDTQYF
D: TRBD2; size: once; V: TRBV19; J: TRBJ2-3; DNA: TGTGCCAGTAGTCTCAATAGCGGGGGGATAGATACGCAGTATTTT; CDR3: CASSLNSGGIDTQYF
D: -; size: once; V: TRBV5-1; J: TRBJ2-7; DNA: TGCGCCAGCAGGGGGTCCTTATACTACGAGCAGTACTTC; CDR3: CASRGSLYYEQYF
D: TRBD2; size: -; V: TRBV30; J: TRBJ2-7; DNA: TGTGCCTGGGCGAAGCGGGATCCCTACGAGCAGTACTTC; CDR3: CAWAKRDPYEQYF
D: TRBD2; size: -; V: TRBV9; J: TRBJ2-1; DNA: TGTGCCAGCAGCGTAGATCTGGCTAGCGGTAACAATGAGCAGTTCTTC; CDR3: CASSVDLASGNNEQFF
D: -; size: -; V: TRBV6-6; J: TRBJ1-1; DNA: TGTGCCAGCAGTTACCGCAGGGACGGCACTGAAGCTTTCTTT; CDR3: CASSYRRDGTEAFF
D: -; size: -; V: TRBV5-4; J: TRBJ1-1; DNA: TGTGCCAGCACCACACCGTCGGGGATCGCCATGAACACTGAAGCTTTCTTT; CDR3: CASTTPSGIAMNTEAFF
D: -; size: -; V: TRBV7-9; J: TRBJ1-2; DNA: TGTGCCAGCAGCTTACAGGCGTCCTATGGCTACACCTTC; CDR3: CASSLQASYGYTF
D: -; size: -; V: TRBV9; J: TRBJ1-6; DNA: TGTGCCAGCAGCGTAGGCCCTGGACAAAAGAATTCACCCCTCCACTTT; CDR3: CASSVGPGQKNSPLHF
D: TRBD1; size: -; V: TRBV6-1; J: TRBJ1-2; DNA: TGTGCCAGCAGTGAACGGGACAGGGGTGGTGGCTACACCTTC; CDR3: CASSERDRGGGYTF
D: TRBD2; size: -; V: TRBV5-4; J: TRBJ2-6; DNA: TGTGCCAGCAGTTTAAGCGGGGGGCCGGGGGCCAACGTCCTGACTTTC; CDR3: CASSLSGGPGANVLTF
D: TRBD2; size: -; V: TRBV7-9; J: TRBJ2-7; DNA: TGTGCCAGCAGCTCACTAGCGGGGGGCTACGAGCAGTACTTC; CDR3: CASSSLAGGYEQYF
D: -; size: -; V: TRBV5-1; J: TRBJ2-2; DNA: TGCGCCAGCAGCCCCAACACCGGGGAGCTGTTTTTT; CDR3: CASSPNTGELFF